The 13 T cell receptor beta chains given below trace back to one sample, sequenced in a study of cytomegalovirus exposure and HLA in healthy donors. 13 Jbeta primers and 60 Vbeta primers were used for the PCR. Profiled with immunoSEQ multiplex PCR; TCRdb holds only in-frame clones, not every one. The data show roughly 200,000 clones, approximately 88% seen once. Input material: PBMCs. These receptors originate from a boy younger than 10 in good health and CMV-seronegative.

CDR3 loop: CASQETGNYGYTF. The DNA of the CDR3 is TGTGCCAGCCAAGAAACAGGGAACTATGGCTACACCTTC. This sequence joins TRBV6-5 and TRBJ1-2, with TRBD1 as a possible D gene (6 bases). The CDR3 covers 13 residues. Germline V gene lookup returns CDR1 MNHEY and CDR2 SVGAGI. The ends were cut back, 8 bases at V and 2 bases at J, with 12 bases in the middle.

The gene calls are TRBV11-2 and TRBJ1-1; 9 bases are shared with TRBD1. The CDR3 is 17 residues long. The V gene's germline CDR1 is SGHAT and CDR2 FQNNGV. V shed 5 bases and J 3 bases; nucleotides not matched to a gene: 13. CDR3 residues: CASSETGGGWWDTEAFF. The CDR3 nucleotides read TGTGCCAGCAGCGAGACAGGGGGTGGATGGTGGGACACTGAAGCTTTCTTT. Complete variable domain (other parts from reference TRBV11-2 and TRBJ1-1): EAGVAQSPRYKIIEKRQSVAFWCNPISGHATLYWYQQILGQGPKLLIQFQNNGVVDDSQLPKDRFSAERLKGVDSTLKIQPAKLEDSAVYLCASSETGGGWWDTEAFFGQGTRLTVV.

This chain joins TRBV12-5 and TRBJ2-3, with 8 positions matching TRBD1. The germline V gene encodes CDR1 LGHNT and CDR2 FRNRAP. This CDR3 spans 15 amino acids. Trimming cost V 0 bases and J 1 base; bases outside gene matches: 0. The CDR3 here is CASGLVGQGTDTQYF. In DNA form, the CDR3 reads TGTGCTAGTGGTTTGGTGGGACAGGGCACAGATACGCAGTATTTT.

This chain joins TRBV28 and TRBJ1-2; TRBD1 might be the D (6 bases). Germline V CDR1 and CDR2: MDHEN, SYDVKM. CDR3 length: 14 amino acids. V was cut by 2 bases and J by 8 bases, with 15 bases left in between. In DNA, the CDR3 is TGTGCCAGCAGTTTAGGGGGCGCAGGACAGGGCTACACCTTC. It translates to CASSLGGAGQGYTF.

This clone appeared a few times. V usage is TRBV7-8 and J usage is TRBJ2-3; 7 bases fit TRBD1. Trimming removed 4 bases from V and 4 bases from J; junction bases left unmatched: 2. CDR1 and CDR2 (germline): SGHVS, FQNEAQ. CDR3 length equals 13 residues. The CDR3 DNA reads as TGTGCCAGCAGCTCCGGGACAGCAGATACGCAGTATTTT. This codes for CASSSGTADTQYF.

The rearrangement joins TRBV12-5 to TRBJ1-5; D is ambiguous. V gave up 0 bases and J gave up 6 bases, with 6 bases separating them. This CDR3 has 13 amino acids. Germline V lookup: CDR1 LGHNT, CDR2 FRNRAP. The CDR3 region is CASGLVGSQPQHF. The DNA of the CDR3 is TGTGCTAGTGGTTTGGTTGGGAGTCAGCCCCAGCATTTT.

The genes are TRBV25-1 and TRBJ2-7; 11 bases are a match to TRBD2. Germline trimming cut 6 bases from V and 4 bases from J; bases unmatched to any gene: 5. Germline V gene data show CDR1 as MGHDK and CDR2 as SYGVNS. There are 14 residues in the CDR3. In DNA, the CDR3 is TGTGCCAGCAGCCTAACTAGCGGGAGTTACGAGCAGTACTTC. Translation gives CASSLTSGSYEQYF.

The chain is built from TRBV11-2 and TRBJ2-2; 10 nucleotides align to TRBD2. The CDR3 length is 16 residues. The germline V gene has CDR1 SGHAT and CDR2 FQNNGV. V trimming: 1 base; J trimming: 6 bases; junction bases outside the gene matches: 5. CDR3 in amino acids: CASSLVPSGSSGELFF. In DNA, the CDR3 is TGTGCCAGCAGCTTAGTACCTAGCGGGAGTTCCGGGGAGCTGTTTTTT.

This chain connects TRBV30 to TRBJ2-2; D unresolved. Germline V gene lookup returns CDR1 GTSNPN and CDR2 SVGIG (reference sequence). The CDR3 contains 14 residues. V lost 1 base, J lost 0 bases, and 6 bases lay in between. CDR3 in amino acids: CAWSGATNTGELFF. CDR3 nucleotide sequence: TGTGCCTGGAGTGGCGCTACGAACACCGGGGAGCTGTTTTTT.

The chain combines TRBV7-3 with TRBJ1-1; TRBD1 aligns across 11 bases. The CDR3 totals 17 residues. V lost 0 bases and J lost 4; bases outside the gene matches: 7. Germline assignment: CDR1 SGHTA and CDR2 FQGTGA. The CDR3 loop reads CASSLTKTGTGGTEAFF. CDR3 DNA sequence: TGTGCCAGCAGCTTAACGAAAACCGGGACAGGGGGCACTGAAGCTTTCTTT.

In this sample, this clone turned up a few times. The CDR3 loop reads CASSPHRDGTEAFF. The CDR3 DNA sequence: TGCGCCAGCAGCCCCCACAGGGATGGTACTGAAGCTTTCTTT. This chain uses TRBV4-1 with TRBJ1-1; a possible D gene is TRBD1 (6 bases). V lost 4 bases and J lost 5, with 14 bases in between. This CDR3 has 14 amino acids. Germline CDR1 reads MGHRA; CDR2 reads YSYEKL.

The rearrangement uses TRBV12-5 and TRBJ2-7; 9 positions match TRBD1. Per the germline V gene, CDR1 is LGHNT and CDR2 is FRNRAP. V was pared by 6 bases and J by 3 bases, with 6 bases of the junction left unmatched. The CDR3 runs 14 residues. The CDR3 region is CASGPGQGLYEQYF. Here the CDR3 DNA reads TGTGCTAGTGGGCCGGGACAGGGTCTCTACGAGCAGTACTTC. The full variable domain, in which reference TRBV12-5 and TRBJ2-7 provide the parts outside the CDR3, is DARVTQTPRHKVTEMGQEVTMRCQPILGHNTVFWYRQTMMQGLELLAYFRNRAPLDDSGMPKDRFSAEMPDATLATLKIQPSEPRDSAVYFCASGPGQGLYEQYFGPGTRLTVT.

This clone occurred a few times. The rearrangement uses TRBV5-4 and TRBJ1-1, with no clear D. CDR1 and CDR2 (germline): SGHNT, YYREEE (reference sequence). Trimming shortened V by 9 bases and J by 6 bases, and 15 bases separated the two germline ends. The CDR3 consists of 12 residues. DNA of the CDR3: TGTGCCACCCAGGCGGGATTTGCTGAAGCTTTCTTT. Amino acids: CATQAGFAEAFF.